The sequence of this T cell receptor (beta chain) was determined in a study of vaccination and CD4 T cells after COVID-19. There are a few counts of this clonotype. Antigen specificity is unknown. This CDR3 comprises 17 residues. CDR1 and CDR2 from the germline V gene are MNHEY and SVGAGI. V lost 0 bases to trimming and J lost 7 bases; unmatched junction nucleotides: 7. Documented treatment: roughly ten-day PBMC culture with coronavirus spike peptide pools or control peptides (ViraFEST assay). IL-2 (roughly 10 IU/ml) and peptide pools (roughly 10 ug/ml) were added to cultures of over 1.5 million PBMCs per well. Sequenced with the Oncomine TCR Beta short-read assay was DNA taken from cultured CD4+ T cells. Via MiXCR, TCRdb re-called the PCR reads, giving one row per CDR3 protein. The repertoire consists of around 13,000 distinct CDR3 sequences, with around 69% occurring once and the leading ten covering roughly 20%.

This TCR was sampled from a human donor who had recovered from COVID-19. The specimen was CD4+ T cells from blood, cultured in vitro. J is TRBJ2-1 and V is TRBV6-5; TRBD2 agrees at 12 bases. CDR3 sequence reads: CASSYSGLTSGSNEQFF. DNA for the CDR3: TGTGCCAGCAGTTACTCTGGGTTGACTAGCGGGAGTAATGAGCAGTTCTTC.